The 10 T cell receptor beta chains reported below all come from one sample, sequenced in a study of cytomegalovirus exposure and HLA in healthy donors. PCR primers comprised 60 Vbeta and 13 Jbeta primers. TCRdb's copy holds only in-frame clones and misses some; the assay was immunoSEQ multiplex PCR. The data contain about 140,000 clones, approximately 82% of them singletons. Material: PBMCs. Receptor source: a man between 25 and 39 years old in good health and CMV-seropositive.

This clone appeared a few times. CDR3 sequence: CASSPEAGGSWGETQYF. CDR3 bases: TGTGCCAGCAGTCCAGAAGCGGGGGGCTCCTGGGGAGAGACCCAGTACTTC. The V and J genes are TRBV28 and TRBJ2-5; 9 nucleotides align to TRBD2. V was clipped by 5 bases and J by 4 bases; unmatched bases: 14. This CDR3 region has 17 residues. Germline CDR1 is MDHEN and CDR2 is SYDVKM.

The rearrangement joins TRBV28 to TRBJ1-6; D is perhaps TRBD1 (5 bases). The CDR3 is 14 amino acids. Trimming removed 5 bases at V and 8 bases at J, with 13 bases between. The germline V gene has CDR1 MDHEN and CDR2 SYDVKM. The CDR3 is CASSTGRLDSPLHF. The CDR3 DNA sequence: TGTGCCAGCAGTACAGGTCGGTTAGATTCACCCCTCCACTTT.

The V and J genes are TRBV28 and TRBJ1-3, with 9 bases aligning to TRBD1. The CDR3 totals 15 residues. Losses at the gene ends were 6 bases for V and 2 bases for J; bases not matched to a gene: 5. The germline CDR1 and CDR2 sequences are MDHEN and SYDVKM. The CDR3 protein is CASRTGGNAGNTIYF. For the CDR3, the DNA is TGTGCCAGCAGAACAGGGGGCAATGCTGGAAACACCATATATTTT.

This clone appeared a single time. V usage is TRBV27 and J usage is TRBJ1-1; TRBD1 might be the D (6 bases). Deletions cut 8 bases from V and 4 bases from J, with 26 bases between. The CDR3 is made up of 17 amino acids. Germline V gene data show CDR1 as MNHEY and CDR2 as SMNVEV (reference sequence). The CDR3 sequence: CASLGGLGRGGVTEAFF. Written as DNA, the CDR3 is TGTGCCAGCCTAGGGGGGTTGGGGAGGGGGGGCGTCACTGAAGCTTTCTTT.

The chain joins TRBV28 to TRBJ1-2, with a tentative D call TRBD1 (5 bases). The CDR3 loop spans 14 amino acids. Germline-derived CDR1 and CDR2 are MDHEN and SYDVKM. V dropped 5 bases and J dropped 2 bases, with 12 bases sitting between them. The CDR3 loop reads CASSTYGGNYGYTF. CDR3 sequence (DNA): TGTGCCAGCAGTACCTACGGGGGGAACTATGGCTACACCTTC.

This chain's CDR3 is CASSHPGGRGEQFF. DNA for the CDR3: TGTGCCAGCAGCCATCCCGGAGGCCGGGGTGAGCAGTTCTTC. The rearrangement links TRBV4-2 to TRBJ2-1, with a weak D call TRBD2 (5 bases). V lost 3 bases and J lost 9, with 15 bases in between. This CDR3 comprises 14 residues. CDR1 and CDR2 from the germline V gene are LGHNA and YNFKEQ.

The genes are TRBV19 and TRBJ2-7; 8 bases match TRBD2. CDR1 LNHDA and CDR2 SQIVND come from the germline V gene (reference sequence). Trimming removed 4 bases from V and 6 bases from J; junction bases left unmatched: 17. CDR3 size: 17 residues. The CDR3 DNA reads TGTGCCAGTAGTACCCAACTCCCCCCCGGGAGGGTCGTCGAGCAGTACTTC. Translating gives CASSTQLPPGRVVEQYF.

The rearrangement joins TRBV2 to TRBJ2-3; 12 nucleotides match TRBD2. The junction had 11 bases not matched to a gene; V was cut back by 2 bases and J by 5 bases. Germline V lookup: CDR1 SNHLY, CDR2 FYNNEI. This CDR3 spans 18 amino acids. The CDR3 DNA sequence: TGTGCCAGCAGTGAAAGTCTAGCGGGGGGGCCGTTTGAAGATACGCAGTATTTT. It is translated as CASSESLAGGPFEDTQYF.

The CDR3 DNA sequence: TGCAGCGTTGAAGATGGACAGGTCCACACCATATATTTT. This gives the protein CSVEDGQVHTIYF. This chain joins TRBV29-1 and TRBJ1-3; 7 bases match TRBD1. Per the germline V gene, CDR1 is SQVTM and CDR2 is ANQGSEA. The CDR3 has 13 amino acids. The J segment lost 8 bases and the V segment lost 0 bases, leaving 4 bases of the junction unmatched.

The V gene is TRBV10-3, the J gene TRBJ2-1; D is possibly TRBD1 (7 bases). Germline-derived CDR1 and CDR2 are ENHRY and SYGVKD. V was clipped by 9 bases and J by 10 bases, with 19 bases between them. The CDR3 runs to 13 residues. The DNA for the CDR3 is TGTGCCATTGGACAGGCCACCGGGGGCGAGCAGTTCTTC. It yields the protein CAIGQATGGEQFF.